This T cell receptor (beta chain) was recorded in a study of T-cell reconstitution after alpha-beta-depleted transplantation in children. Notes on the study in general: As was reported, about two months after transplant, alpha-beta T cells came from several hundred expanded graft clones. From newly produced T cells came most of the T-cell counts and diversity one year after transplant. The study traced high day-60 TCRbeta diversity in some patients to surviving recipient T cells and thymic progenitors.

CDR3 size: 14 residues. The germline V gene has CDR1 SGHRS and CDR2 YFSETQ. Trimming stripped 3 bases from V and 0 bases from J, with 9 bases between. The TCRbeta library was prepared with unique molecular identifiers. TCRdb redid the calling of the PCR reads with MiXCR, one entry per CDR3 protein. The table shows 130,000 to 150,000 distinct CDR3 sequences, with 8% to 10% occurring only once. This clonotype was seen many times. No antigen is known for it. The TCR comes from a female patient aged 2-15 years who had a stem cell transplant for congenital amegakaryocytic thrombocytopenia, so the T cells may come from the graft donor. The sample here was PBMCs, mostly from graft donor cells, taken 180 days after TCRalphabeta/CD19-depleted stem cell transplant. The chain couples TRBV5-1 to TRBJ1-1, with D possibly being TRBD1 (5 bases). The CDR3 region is CASSSRQMNTEAFF. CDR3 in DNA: TGCGCCAGCAGCTCCCGACAGATGAACACTGAAGCTTTCTTT.